This is a list of T cell receptor beta chains from one sample in a study of blood T cell repertoires in COVID-19. Clones were read by immunoSEQ multiplex PCR, and TCRdb kept only the in-frame ones, dropping some. The sample has over 100,000 clones; roughly 87% are singletons. Sequenced sample: peripheral blood. The receptors stem from a man aged 45-65 years with active COVID-19. Each CDR3 is given with its conserved first and last residue. Each record gives: D gene, J gene, V gene, clone size, CDR3 DNA, CDR3 protein. A D gene is named only where the DNA matches it firmly. A clone size is listed for some rows: how often the clone was seen (once, few, many), or a class if it is expanded.

d_gene: NA; j_gene: TRBJ2-5; v_gene: TRBV3-1/TRBV3-2; abundance: once; CDR3nt: TGTGCCAGCAGCCACGGTTCTCTGGGGGCCCTGGAGACCCAGTACTTC; CDR3aa: CASSHGSLGALETQYF
d_gene: NA; j_gene: TRBJ2-2; v_gene: TRBV3-1/TRBV3-2; abundance: NA; CDR3nt: TGTGCCAGCAGCCGCGGCTCGGGTAGCGGACCTACGAACACCGGGGAGCTGTTTTTT; CDR3aa: CASSRGSGSGPTNTGELFF
d_gene: TRBD1; j_gene: TRBJ2-2; v_gene: TRBV10-3; abundance: NA; CDR3nt: TGTGCCATCAGTGCAAGTTTGATGGCAGGGGGCTCGGGCGGGGAGCTGTTTTTT; CDR3aa: CAISASLMAGGSGGELFF
d_gene: TRBD2; j_gene: TRBJ2-2; v_gene: TRBV5-1; abundance: NA; CDR3nt: TGCGCCAGCCTACCCACTAGCGGGGACGCCCTGGGGGAGCTGTTTTTT; CDR3aa: CASLPTSGDALGELFF
d_gene: TRBD2; j_gene: TRBJ2-2; v_gene: TRBV4-1; abundance: NA; CDR3nt: TGCGCCAGCAGCCAAATCCACGGGGGACTACTCCCCGGGGAGCTGTTTTTT; CDR3aa: CASSQIHGGLLPGELFF
d_gene: NA; j_gene: TRBJ1-1; v_gene: TRBV4-3; abundance: medium-sized; CDR3nt: TGCGCCAGCAGCCAGCAGCGGGGCACTGAAGCTTTCTTT; CDR3aa: CASSQQRGTEAFF
d_gene: NA; j_gene: TRBJ1-3; v_gene: TRBV1; abundance: NA; CDR3nt: TGCACCAGCAGCAGCTACCTCTCTGGAAACACCATATATTTT; CDR3aa: CTSSSYLSGNTIYF
d_gene: TRBD2; j_gene: TRBJ2-5; v_gene: TRBV6-5; abundance: NA; CDR3nt: TGTGCCAGCAGCCCGGGACTAGCGCTGAGGGAGACTCAGTACTTC; CDR3aa: CASSPGLALRETQYF
d_gene: NA; j_gene: TRBJ1-1; v_gene: TRBV3-1/TRBV3-2; abundance: NA; CDR3nt: TGTGCCAGCAGCCCCCAGATGAACACTGAAGCTTTCTTT; CDR3aa: CASSPQMNTEAFF
d_gene: TRBD2; j_gene: TRBJ2-3; v_gene: TRBV5-1; abundance: NA; CDR3nt: TGCGCCAGCAGCTTGGTTCGACTAGCGGGGGGATCAGATACGCAGTATTTT; CDR3aa: CASSLVRLAGGSDTQYF
d_gene: NA; j_gene: TRBJ1-3; v_gene: TRBV12-5; abundance: NA; CDR3nt: TGTGCTAGTGGAAGCGGGGCTACTGGAAACACCATATATTTT; CDR3aa: CASGSGATGNTIYF
d_gene: TRBD2; j_gene: TRBJ2-3; v_gene: TRBV18; abundance: NA; CDR3nt: TGTGCCAGCTCACCACTACAACTAGCGGGGGGCCCAGATACGCAGTATTTT; CDR3aa: CASSPLQLAGGPDTQYF
d_gene: TRBD1; j_gene: TRBJ1-2; v_gene: TRBV6-5; abundance: NA; CDR3nt: TGTGCCAGCAGACCGGGACAGAAGACTGGCTACACCTTC; CDR3aa: CASRPGQKTGYTF
d_gene: TRBD2; j_gene: TRBJ2-3; v_gene: TRBV7-3; abundance: NA; CDR3nt: TGTGCCAGCAGCTACACGGGGGGGGCCACAGATACGCAGTATTTT; CDR3aa: CASSYTGGATDTQYF
d_gene: TRBD2; j_gene: TRBJ2-2; v_gene: TRBV3-1/TRBV3-2; abundance: NA; CDR3nt: TGTGCCAGCAGCCACGGGACTAGCGGGGCCGGGGAGCTGTTTTTT; CDR3aa: CASSHGTSGAGELFF
d_gene: NA; j_gene: TRBJ1-5; v_gene: TRBV30; abundance: NA; CDR3nt: TGTGCCTGGAGCCCAGGACTTAATCAGCCCCAGCATTTT; CDR3aa: CAWSPGLNQPQHF
d_gene: NA; j_gene: TRBJ2-1; v_gene: TRBV12-3/TRBV12-4; abundance: NA; CDR3nt: TGTGCCAGCAGCCCACAGTACAATGAGCAGTTCTTC; CDR3aa: CASSPQYNEQFF
d_gene: TRBD1; j_gene: TRBJ1-6; v_gene: TRBV6-6; abundance: once; CDR3nt: TGTGCCAGCAGGGGGAGGGACAGGGGAAGTGTACCCCTCCACTTT; CDR3aa: CASRGRDRGSVPLHF
d_gene: TRBD2; j_gene: TRBJ2-5; v_gene: TRBV3-1/TRBV3-2; abundance: NA; CDR3nt: TGTGCCAGCAGCCAAGCGGGGTCTAGGCGGGGGGAGACCCAGTACTTC; CDR3aa: CASSQAGSRRGETQYF
d_gene: NA; j_gene: TRBJ1-1; v_gene: TRBV20-1; abundance: NA; CDR3nt: TGCAGTGCCGGAGGGAGATCTGAAGCTTTCTTT; CDR3aa: CSAGGRSEAFF
d_gene: NA; j_gene: TRBJ2-7; v_gene: TRBV3-1/TRBV3-2; abundance: NA; CDR3nt: TGTGCCAGCAGCCAAGGCGACAGCGGGCGAGACTACGAGCAGTACTTC; CDR3aa: CASSQGDSGRDYEQYF
d_gene: NA; j_gene: TRBJ2-2; v_gene: TRBV6-5; abundance: few; CDR3nt: TGTGCCAGCACAGGGGCCCATTACACCGGGGAGCTGTTTTTT; CDR3aa: CASTGAHYTGELFF
d_gene: NA; j_gene: TRBJ1-1; v_gene: TRBV6-5; abundance: NA; CDR3nt: TGTGCCAGCAGTTACAAAACAGGGCTCACTGAAGCTTTCTTT; CDR3aa: CASSYKTGLTEAFF
d_gene: TRBD1; j_gene: TRBJ1-5; v_gene: TRBV27; abundance: NA; CDR3nt: TGTGCCAGCAGTTCTTTGGGACAGCCTATAAAACATTTT; CDR3aa: CASSSLGQPIKHF
d_gene: NA; j_gene: TRBJ1-2; v_gene: TRBV5-1; abundance: NA; CDR3nt: TGCGCCAGCAGCTTGCCTAACAGGGTGGATGGCTACACCTTC; CDR3aa: CASSLPNRVDGYTF
d_gene: TRBD2; j_gene: TRBJ2-2; v_gene: TRBV5-1; abundance: NA; CDR3nt: TGCGCCAGCAGCTTGGTAGCGGGGAATACCGGGGAGCTGTTTTTT; CDR3aa: CASSLVAGNTGELFF
d_gene: NA; j_gene: TRBJ1-2; v_gene: TRBV3-1/TRBV3-2; abundance: NA; CDR3nt: TGTGCCAGCAGCCAAGGACAGTCTTCCTATGGCTACACCTTC; CDR3aa: CASSQGQSSYGYTF
d_gene: NA; j_gene: TRBJ2-3; v_gene: TRBV18; abundance: NA; CDR3nt: TGTGCCAGCTCACCTGGGACGGGAGTCACAGATACGCAGTATTTT; CDR3aa: CASSPGTGVTDTQYF
d_gene: NA; j_gene: TRBJ2-5; v_gene: TRBV29-1; abundance: NA; CDR3nt: TGCAGCGTAGGAGACAGACTCGGGCCCCAGTACTTC; CDR3aa: CSVGDRLGPQYF
d_gene: TRBD1; j_gene: TRBJ2-1; v_gene: TRBV4-1; abundance: NA; CDR3nt: TGCGCCAGCAGCCAAAGTGCCTGGACAGGGAAAAGCTCCTACAATGAGCAGTTCTTC; CDR3aa: CASSQSAWTGKSSYNEQFF
d_gene: NA; j_gene: TRBJ1-2; v_gene: TRBV5-4; abundance: NA; CDR3nt: TGTGCCAGCAGCTTGGAGCAGCGGAACTATGGCTACACCTTC; CDR3aa: CASSLEQRNYGYTF
d_gene: TRBD1; j_gene: TRBJ1-4; v_gene: TRBV6-6; abundance: NA; CDR3nt: TGTGCCAGCAGCCGACGACCGGGACAGAGATCGAGTGCAACTAATGAAAAACTGTTTTTT; CDR3aa: CASSRRPGQRSSATNEKLFF
d_gene: NA; j_gene: TRBJ2-3; v_gene: TRBV5-6; abundance: few; CDR3nt: TGTGCCAGCAGCCGTGGGTGGGCCGGGGTCACAGATACGCAGTATTTT; CDR3aa: CASSRGWAGVTDTQYF
d_gene: NA; j_gene: TRBJ2-4; v_gene: TRBV13; abundance: NA; CDR3nt: TGTGCCAGCAGCCCCTTAGGCGGGGAAAACATTCAGTACTTC; CDR3aa: CASSPLGGENIQYF
d_gene: NA; j_gene: TRBJ2-7; v_gene: TRBV7-8; abundance: few; CDR3nt: TGTGCCAGCAGCACAGGGAGACAAGGCCTGGGGGAGCAGTACTTC; CDR3aa: CASSTGRQGLGEQYF
d_gene: NA; j_gene: TRBJ1-2; v_gene: TRBV30; abundance: NA; CDR3nt: TGTGCCTGGAGTGTAGTGACAGTCTATGGCTACACCTTC; CDR3aa: CAWSVVTVYGYTF
d_gene: NA; j_gene: TRBJ1-6; v_gene: TRBV19; abundance: NA; CDR3nt: TGTGCCAGTAGTGTAGACAGCTCCTATAATTCACCCCTCCACTTT; CDR3aa: CASSVDSSYNSPLHF
d_gene: TRBD2; j_gene: TRBJ2-5; v_gene: TRBV20-1; abundance: NA; CDR3nt: TGCAGTGCTAGTCCACTAGCGGGGAAGAGGGAAGAGACCCAGTACTTC; CDR3aa: CSASPLAGKREETQYF
d_gene: NA; j_gene: TRBJ1-4; v_gene: TRBV5-6; abundance: NA; CDR3nt: TGTGCCAGCAGTAAGAGGGGGTTAAGGGAAAAACTGTTTTTT; CDR3aa: CASSKRGLREKLFF
d_gene: NA; j_gene: TRBJ1-2; v_gene: TRBV11-2; abundance: NA; CDR3nt: TGTGCCAGCAGCTTAGTCGGTGGGGCTTCTGCCGGCTACACCTTC; CDR3aa: CASSLVGGASAGYTF
d_gene: NA; j_gene: TRBJ2-5; v_gene: TRBV24-1; abundance: NA; CDR3nt: TGTGCCACCAGTGATTCGGGTAGCCTCCAAGAGACCCAGTACTTC; CDR3aa: CATSDSGSLQETQYF